This TCR beta chain was sequenced during a study of early stage breast cancer tumors. Study findings and constraints: Enriched TCRB sequences shared across patients were mostly commonly generated sequences.

As concerns this clone: Its cognate antigen is unknown.

The data were produced by immunoSEQ multiplex PCR, yet TCRdb's version contains in-frame clones alone and is incomplete. The sample comprises roughly 5,400 clones, around 68% of which are singletons, and about 9.8% rests with the top ten. The receptor was derived from a person between 55 and 69 years old with breast cancer. The sequenced material came from breast tumor tissue.

CDR3 in DNA: TGCGCCAGCAGCCCAAGGACTAGCGGGAGTTATGAAGTCAATGTAGTCAATGAGCAGTTCTTC. Encoded protein: CASSPRTSGSYEVNVVNEQFF. This sequence joins TRBV5-1 and TRBJ2-1, with 13 bases that match TRBD2. Germline lookup yields CDR1 SGHRS and CDR2 YFSETQ. V lost 4 bases and J lost 6; bases outside the gene matches: 22. This CDR3 contains 21 residues. The full variable domain, its missing parts supplied by reference TRBV5-1 and TRBJ2-1, is KAGVTQTPRYLIKTRGQQVTLSCSPISGHRSVSWYQQTPGQGLQFLFEYFSETQRNKGNFPGRFSGRQFSNSRSEMNVSTLELGDSALYLCASSPRTSGSYEVNVVNEQFFGPGTRLTVL.